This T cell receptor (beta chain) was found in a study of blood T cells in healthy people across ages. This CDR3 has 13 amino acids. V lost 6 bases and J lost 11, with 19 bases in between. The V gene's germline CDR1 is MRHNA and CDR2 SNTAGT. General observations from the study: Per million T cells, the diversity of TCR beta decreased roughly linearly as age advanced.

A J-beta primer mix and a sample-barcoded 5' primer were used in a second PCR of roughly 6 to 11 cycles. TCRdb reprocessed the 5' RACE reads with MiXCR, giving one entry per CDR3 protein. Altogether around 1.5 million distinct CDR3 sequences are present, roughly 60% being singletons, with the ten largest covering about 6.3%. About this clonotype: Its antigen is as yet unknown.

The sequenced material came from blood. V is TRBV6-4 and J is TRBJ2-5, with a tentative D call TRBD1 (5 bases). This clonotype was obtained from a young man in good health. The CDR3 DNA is TGTGCCAGCAGAGAACAGGTTCTCGAGATTCAGTACTTC. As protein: CASREQVLEIQYF.